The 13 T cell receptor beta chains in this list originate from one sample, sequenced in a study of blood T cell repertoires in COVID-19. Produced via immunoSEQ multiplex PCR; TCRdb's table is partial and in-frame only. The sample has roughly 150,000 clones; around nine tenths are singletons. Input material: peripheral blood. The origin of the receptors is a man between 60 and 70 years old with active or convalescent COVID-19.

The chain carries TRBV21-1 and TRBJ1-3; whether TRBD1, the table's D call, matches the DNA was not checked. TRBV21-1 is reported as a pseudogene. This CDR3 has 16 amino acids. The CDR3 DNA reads TGTGCCAGCAGCACACACGTCCAGGGTGAGGGAAACACCATATATTTT. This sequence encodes CASSTHVQGEGNTIYF.

CDR3 protein: CASSESWLWQAGETQYF. For the CDR3, the DNA is TGTGCCAGCAGTGAATCCTGGTTGTGGCAGGCGGGAGAGACCCAGTACTTC. This chain links TRBV2 with TRBJ2-5, with D perhaps matching TRBD2 (5 bases). The CDR3 covers 17 residues. Germline V gives CDR1 SNHLY, CDR2 FYNNEI. The germline V and J ends were trimmed by 2 bases and 4 bases, with 20 bases remaining between them.

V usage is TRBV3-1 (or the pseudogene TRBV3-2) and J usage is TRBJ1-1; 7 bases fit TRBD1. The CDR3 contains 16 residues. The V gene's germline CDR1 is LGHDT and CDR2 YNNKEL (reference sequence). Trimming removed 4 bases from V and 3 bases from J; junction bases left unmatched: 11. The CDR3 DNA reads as TGTGCCAGCAGCCCCGGGACAGCGACTTCATACACTGAAGCTTTCTTT. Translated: CASSPGTATSYTEAFF.

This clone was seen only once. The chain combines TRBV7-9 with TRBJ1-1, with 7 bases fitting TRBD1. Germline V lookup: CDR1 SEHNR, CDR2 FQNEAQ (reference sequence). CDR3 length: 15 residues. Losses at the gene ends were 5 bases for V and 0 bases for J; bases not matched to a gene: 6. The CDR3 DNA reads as TGTGCCAGCAGCCCCCGGACAGGAATGAACACTGAAGCTTTCTTT. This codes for CASSPRTGMNTEAFF.

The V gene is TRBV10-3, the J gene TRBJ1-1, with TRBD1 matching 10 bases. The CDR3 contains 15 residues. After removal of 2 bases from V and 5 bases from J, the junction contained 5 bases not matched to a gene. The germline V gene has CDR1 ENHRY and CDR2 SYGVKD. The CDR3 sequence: CAISEETGGGTEAFF. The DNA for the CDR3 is TGTGCCATCAGTGAGGAGACAGGGGGCGGGACTGAAGCTTTCTTT.

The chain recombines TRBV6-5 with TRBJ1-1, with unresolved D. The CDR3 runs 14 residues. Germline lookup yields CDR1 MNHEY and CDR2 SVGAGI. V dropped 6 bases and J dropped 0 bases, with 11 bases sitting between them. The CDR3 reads CASSYSTLNTEAFF. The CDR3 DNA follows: TGTGCCAGCAGCTACAGTACACTGAACACTGAAGCTTTCTTT.

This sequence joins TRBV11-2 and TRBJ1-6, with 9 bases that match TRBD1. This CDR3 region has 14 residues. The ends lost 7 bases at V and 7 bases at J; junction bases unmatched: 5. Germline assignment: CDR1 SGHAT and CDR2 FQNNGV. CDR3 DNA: TGTGCCAGCACCAGGACAGGGGCAAATTCACCCCTCCACTTT. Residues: CASTRTGANSPLHF.

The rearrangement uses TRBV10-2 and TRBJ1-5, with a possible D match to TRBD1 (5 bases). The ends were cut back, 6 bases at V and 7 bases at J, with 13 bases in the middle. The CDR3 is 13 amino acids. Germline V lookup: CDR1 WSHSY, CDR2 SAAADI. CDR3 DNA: TGCGCCAGCAGGAGTACGGGGGACCAGCCCCAGCATTTT. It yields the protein CASRSTGDQPQHF.

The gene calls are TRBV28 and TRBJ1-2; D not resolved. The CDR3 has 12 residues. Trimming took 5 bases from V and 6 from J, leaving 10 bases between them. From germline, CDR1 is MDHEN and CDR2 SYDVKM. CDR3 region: CASSLLENGYTF. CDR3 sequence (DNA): TGTGCCAGCAGTCTCCTAGAGAATGGCTACACCTTC.

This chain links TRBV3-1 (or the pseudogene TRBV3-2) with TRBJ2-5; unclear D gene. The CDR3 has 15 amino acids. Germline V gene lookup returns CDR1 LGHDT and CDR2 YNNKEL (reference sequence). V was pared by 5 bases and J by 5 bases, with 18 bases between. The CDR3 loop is CASSDLTPEAETQYF. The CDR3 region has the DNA TGTGCCAGCAGCGACCTGACTCCTGAGGCGGAGACCCAGTACTTC.

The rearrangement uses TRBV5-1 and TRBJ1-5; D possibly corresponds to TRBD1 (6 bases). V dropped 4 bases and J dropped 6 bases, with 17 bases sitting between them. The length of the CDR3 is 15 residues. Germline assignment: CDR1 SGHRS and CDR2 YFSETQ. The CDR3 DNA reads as TGCGCCAGCAGCGAACAGGGATATCGGGGTCAGCCCCAGCATTTT. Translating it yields CASSEQGYRGQPQHF.

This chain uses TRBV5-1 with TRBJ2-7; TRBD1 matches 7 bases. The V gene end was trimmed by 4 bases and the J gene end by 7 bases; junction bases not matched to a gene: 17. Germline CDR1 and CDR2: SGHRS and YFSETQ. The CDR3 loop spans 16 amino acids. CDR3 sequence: CASSLSWLQGTGEQYF. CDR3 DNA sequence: TGCGCCAGCAGCCTGAGTTGGCTACAGGGGACCGGGGAGCAGTACTTC.

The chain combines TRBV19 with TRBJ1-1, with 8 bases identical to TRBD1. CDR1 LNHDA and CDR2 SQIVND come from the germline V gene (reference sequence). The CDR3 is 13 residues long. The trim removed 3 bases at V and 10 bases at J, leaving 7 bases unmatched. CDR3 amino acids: CASSMEQGVAAFF. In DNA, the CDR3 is TGTGCCAGTAGTATGGAACAGGGGGTGGCAGCTTTCTTT.